These 10 T cell receptor beta chains were all obtained from the same sample, sequenced in a study of patients and donors after allogeneic stem cell transplantation. Using its own MiXCR run on the RT-PCR reads, TCRdb lists one record per CDR3 protein. Found here are 2,700 or so distinct CDR3 sequences, roughly 8% of them singletons; the top ten hold over 7.5%. Sequenced sample: blood, either unsorted or a sorted T cell fraction (not recorded which). All receptors come from a human donor who was either an allogeneic HSCT recipient or a stem cell or donor lymphocyte infusion donor (not recorded which). It is not recorded whose cells these are; they may come from a transplant donor.

This clonotype came up a few times. The chain is built from TRBV7-8 and TRBJ2-3; 7 positions agree with TRBD1. The CDR3 covers 19 residues. CDR1 is SGHVS, CDR2 FQNEAQ, per germline. The V and J ends lost 5 bases and 6 bases, in that order; junction bases with no gene match: 23. CDR3 in amino acids: CASSPSQVKGRGRRDTQYF. Written as DNA, the CDR3 is TGTGCCAGCAGCCCTAGCCAAGTCAAGGGTAGGGGGCGCAGGGATACGCAGTATTTT.

The table lists this clonotype with a few counts. The chain is built from TRBV2 and TRBJ2-5; TRBD1 or TRBD2 may be the D gene (6 bases each). Trimming stripped 5 bases from V and 8 bases from J, with 18 bases between. CDR1 SNHLY and CDR2 FYNNEI come from the germline V gene. The CDR3 is 14 residues long. The CDR3: CASSPGDGRGTQYF. DNA for the CDR3: TGTGCCAGCAGTCCGGGGGATGGCAGGGGAACCCAGTACTTC.

The V and J genes are TRBV30 and TRBJ2-7, with a possible D match to TRBD2 (7 bases). The V end lost 8 bases, the J end lost 6 bases, and 17 bases lay between the germline ends. The germline gives CDR1 GTSNPN, CDR2 SVGIG (reference sequence). The CDR3 length is 12 residues. The CDR3 nucleotides are TGTGCCAGAGATTTTAGGGGGGGCGAGCAGTACTTC. Its protein product is CARDFRGGEQYF.

The CDR3 DNA reads as TGTGCCAGCAGCCCGGACAGGGGGTCCTACAATGAGCAGTTCTTC. Its protein product is CASSPDRGSYNEQFF. The V call is TRBV7-9, the J call TRBJ2-1; TRBD1 matches at 10 bases. V trimming: 5 bases; J trimming: 1 base; junction bases outside the gene matches: 2. From germline, CDR1 is SEHNR and CDR2 FQNEAQ (reference sequence). CDR3 size: 15 residues.

By its share, this clonotype is medium-sized. The rearrangement joins TRBV6-5 to TRBJ1-1, with a tentative D call TRBD1 (5 bases). The CDR3 has 14 amino acids. From germline, CDR1 is MNHEY and CDR2 SVGAGI. Trimming left V 3 bases short and J 9 bases short, with 17 bases between. The CDR3 bases are TGTGCCAGCAGTTATGAATCGGGGAGGGGCCAAGCTTTCTTT. This encodes CASSYESGRGQAFF.

This clonotype came up a few times. The chain combines TRBV28 with TRBJ1-2; a weak D match, TRBD1 (6 bases). CDR1 and CDR2 (germline): MDHEN, SYDVKM. The CDR3 spans 13 residues. Trimming removed 4 bases at V and 4 bases at J, with 10 bases between. The CDR3 here is CASSSDSAYGYTF. As DNA, the CDR3 is TGTGCCAGCAGTTCGGACAGCGCCTATGGCTACACCTTC.

This clonotype rates as medium-sized. The rearrangement joins TRBV11-2 to TRBJ1-2; possibly TRBD1 for D (5 bases). V shed 5 bases and J shed 10 bases, with 14 bases lying between them. Germline values: CDR1 SGHAT, CDR2 FQNNGV. The CDR3 has 12 residues. This CDR3 reads CASSPKGSDYTF. CDR3 nucleotides: TGTGCCAGCAGCCCGAAGGGGAGTGACTACACCTTC.

V is TRBV2 and J is TRBJ2-5; the D is unclear. The CDR3 extends over 13 amino acids. With 4 bases removed from V and 7 bases from J, the gap between germline ends came to 13 bases. CDR1 is SNHLY and CDR2 is FYNNEI in the germline V gene. For the CDR3, the DNA is TGTGCCAGCAGTGCGACCGAAGACGGGACCCAGTACTTC. It codes for CASSATEDGTQYF.

The CDR3: CASSLARGDAFF. In nucleotides, the CDR3 is TGTGCCAGCAGCTTGGCCAGGGGAGACGCTTTCTTT. The chain joins TRBV5-6 to TRBJ1-1; TRBD1 might be the D (6 bases). Deletions cut 0 bases from V and 11 bases from J, with 11 bases between. The germline gives CDR1 SGHDT, CDR2 YYEEEE. CDR3 size: 12 residues.

The CDR3 loop is CASSSQRSSYNEQFF. CDR3 coding DNA: TGTGCCAGCAGCAGTCAGCGGAGCTCCTACAATGAGCAGTTCTTC. The chain carries TRBV7-2 and TRBJ2-1, with a weak D call TRBD2 (5 bases). Germline CDR1 is SGHTA and CDR2 is FQGNSA. Trimming removed 5 bases at V and 0 bases at J, with 11 bases between. This CDR3 has 15 amino acids.